This T cell receptor beta chain was observed in a study of T cells after yellow fever vaccination. Overall study: The authors prepared low-cell-number fractions using SMART-Seq v4 Ultra Low Input.

CDR1 is KGHSH and CDR2 is LQKENI in the germline V gene. The CDR3 spans 15 residues. V was cut by 10 bases and J by 2 bases, with 20 bases left in between. This clonotype was observed many times. Its antigen is not identified. Findings of the study overall: There was a possibility that FACS-sorted repertoires contained abundant clonotypes contaminating from the bulk population. In post-booster samples, most primary-vaccination clones reappeared (roughly 96% CD4, 88% CD8).

Conversion of TCR transcripts into cDNA relied on 5'RACE template switching, which added a universal primer site and UMIs. Via MiXCR, TCRdb re-called the 5' RACE reads, giving one row per CDR3 protein. The sample lists over 120,000 distinct CDR3 sequences, about 6.9% seen once, with more than 0.6% in the top ten. The chain recombines TRBV18 with TRBJ1-1; possible D gene TRBD1, 5 bases. The receptor was derived from a man aged 25 to 40 who received the YFV17D yellow fever vaccine. The sequenced sample was CD4+ T cells sorted from PBMCs, obtained 10 days after the yellow fever booster vaccination. CDR3 region: CATAEGLGPNTEAFF. The CDR3 nucleotides read TGTGCCACCGCCGAGGGCTTGGGGCCAAACACTGAAGCTTTCTTT.